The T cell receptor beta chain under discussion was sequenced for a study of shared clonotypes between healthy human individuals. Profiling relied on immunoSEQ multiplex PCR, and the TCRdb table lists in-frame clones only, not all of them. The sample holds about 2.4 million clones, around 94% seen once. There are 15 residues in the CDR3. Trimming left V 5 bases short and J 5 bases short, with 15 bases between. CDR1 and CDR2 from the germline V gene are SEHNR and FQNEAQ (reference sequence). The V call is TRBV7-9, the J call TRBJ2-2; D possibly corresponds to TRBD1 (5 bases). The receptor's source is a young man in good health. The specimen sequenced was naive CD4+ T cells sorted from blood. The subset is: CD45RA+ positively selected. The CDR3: CASSLRGLGTGELFF. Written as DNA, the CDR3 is TGTGCCAGCAGCCTAAGGGGCCTGGGAACCGGGGAGCTGTTTTTT. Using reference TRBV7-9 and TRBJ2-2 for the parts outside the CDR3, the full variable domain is DTGVSQNPRHKITKRGQNVTFRCDPISEHNRLYWYRQTLGQGPEFLTYFQNEAQLEKSRLLSDRFSAERPKGSFSTLEIQRTEQGDSAMYLCASSLRGLGTGELFFGEGSRLTVL.